This entry describes one T cell receptor beta chain. Its binding antigen is unknown. No clone much larger than this one lies a single base away; base qualities are absent. The data belong to a study of T cell responses to AZD1222 COVID-19 vaccine (dated by TCRdb to the early 2020s). As for the study more broadly: AZD1222 recipients with second doses at about 4 weeks or about 12 weeks were pooled, because spike-specific TCR depth and breadth did not differ between schedules. Trial participants were enrolled by age into 18-55, 56-69 and 70-plus year subgroups, with approximately 160, 26 and 62 TCR-sequenced participants respectively. A total of under 250 trial participants underwent TCR sequencing, of whom about 210 had received two doses of AZD1222 and some 25 had received two doses of the MenACWY control vaccine. Findings and caveats that apply to the study as a whole: After two AZD1222 doses, spike-specific TCR breadth and depth were significantly higher than at day 0 and than in MenACWY recipients. Because no day 14 peak-response samples were available, the repertoires could be characterized only after the peak T cell response. The 56-69-year group was small, and its depth increase did not reach significance, likely because of low power. Most participants were white British and females outnumbered males, and the authors suggested that clonal diversity may have been underestimated. The whole spike protein was spanned by vaccine-associated CD4 TCRs, and dominant responses were seen in regions 160-218 and 743-854. Only five to seven AZD1222 recipients were SARS-CoV-2 seropositive at baseline, limiting conclusions about previously exposed vaccinees. Epitopes outside the regions mutated in the B.1.351 and B.1.1.7 variants were reportedly recognized by nearly half of the unique spike-specific TCRs.

This sample's time point label indicates: baseline before first vaccination. Vaccinee samples came from UK trials COV001 and COV002, including a single-blind randomized controlled phase 2/3 trial of AZD1222 (ChAdOx1 nCoV-19) in healthy adults. For TCRbeta chain sequencing, PBMC samples were collected from trial participants at day 0 and at day 28 after the second dose. The CDR3 regions of human TCRbeta chains were analyzed by immunosequencing. On the authors' methods: Repertoire TCRs were matched against a reference library of SARS-CoV-2-specific TCRs generated with the MIRA antigen-specificity platform. Breadth meant the fraction of unique TCRs that were SARS-CoV-2-associated, whereas depth meant the fraction of total T cells that were SARS-CoV-2-associated. Using the MIRA data, each spike-specific TCR was mapped to the spike region that the TCR reacts to and placed in a CD4 or CD8 class. Log10-transformed breadth and depth values were compared by one-way ANOVA with Sidak's multiple comparisons tests. This immuneACCESS table, as held by TCRdb, lists in-frame sequences with V and J called but not all clones. Of the missing ones, under half trace to an unresolved V gene in checked studies; the others have no known cause. Clonal size and the V and J genes are those of that table, whereas D and trimming came from the DNA. In all, the sample holds 75,000 to 100,000 clones, and 80% to 90% of those were seen once. Of the sample, around 1.6% falls within the top ten clones.

From the cysteine through the phenylalanine, the CDR3 covers 14 amino acids. CDR3 DNA is the only sequence kept; it has 42 bases, read in frame from the first base. V ends up 6 bases short and J 5 bases short, with an unmatched junction base count of 8. As encoded in the germline V gene, CDR1 is LGHNT while CDR2 is FRNRAP. The sample in question was peripheral blood, obtained on day 0 of AZD1222 vaccination. Here the chain combines TRBV12-5 and TRBJ1-1, with 8 junctional bases fitting TRBD1. The clonotype was recovered from an adult in good health. The bases read TGTGCTAGTGGACCGGATAACAGGGGGACTGAAGCTTTCTTT. This yields the protein CASGPDNRGTEAFF.